The next 28 T cell receptor beta chains were all read from a single sample in a study of graft-versus-host responses after intestinal transplantation. Clones were sequenced by immunoSEQ multiplex PCR, and TCRdb holds only the in-frame ones, with some missing. Of roughly 8,500 clones listed, about 33% are singletons. Co-plated with around 200,000 CFSE-labeled responder cells were around 200,000 irradiated, violet-dye-labeled stimulator cells. Source: alloreactive CD8+ T cells from a mixed lymphocyte reaction culture, taken before transplantation. Noted subset: CFSE-low proliferating T cells sorted from roughly 6-day pre-transplant mixed lymphocyte reaction (GvH or HvG direction). All receptors derive from a human patient who was an organ donor for intestinal transplantation.

Note on this clone: At one boundary the junction diverges from the germline segment, which might be a read error. The chain couples TRBV6-4 to TRBJ2-7, with D possibly matching TRBD2 (6 bases). The CDR3 runs 14 residues. The germline V gene has CDR1 MRHNA and CDR2 SNTAGT. CDR3 DNA sequence: TGTGCCAGCAGTTACTCGGAGGGCCCCTACGAGCAGTACTTC. Amino acids: CASSYSEGPYEQYF.

This clone has only one observation. Compared with germline, one end of the junction differs, possibly owing to a read error. This chain connects TRBV7-2 to TRBJ2-7, with D possibly matching TRBD2 (6 bases). The CDR3 contains 14 residues. In germline, CDR1 is SGHTA, CDR2 FQGNSA. CDR3: CASSLAVGAYEQYF. The CDR3 nucleotides read TGTGCCAGCAGTTTAGCGGTGGGAGCCTACGAGCAGTACTTC.

The rearrangement joins TRBV4-1 to TRBJ1-6; no firm D call. The CDR3 contains 15 residues. CDR1 and CDR2 (germline): MGHRA, YSYEKL. V was clipped by 3 bases and J by 7 bases, with 13 bases between them. This chain's CDR3 is CASSQSGRLNSPLHF. For the CDR3, the DNA is TGCGCCAGCAGCCAGTCTGGCAGGTTAAATTCACCCCTCCACTTT.

V gene TRBV11-2 combines with J gene TRBJ1-2; TRBD1 might be the D (6 bases). Germline CDR1 and CDR2: SGHAT and FQNNGV. This CDR3 comprises 13 residues. Deletions cut 1 base from V and 5 bases from J, with 8 bases between. The CDR3 protein is CASSLGTEYGYTF. CDR3 bases: TGTGCCAGCAGCTTAGGGACAGAGTATGGCTACACCTTC.

A few counts support this clone. The chain joins TRBV5-1 to TRBJ2-2, with D perhaps matching TRBD2 (6 bases). The CDR3 extends over 15 amino acids. From germline, CDR1 is SGHRS and CDR2 YFSETQ. Trimming cost V 2 bases and J 6 bases, with 14 bases left between them. The CDR3 sequence: CASSLYRSGAGELFF. The CDR3 region has the DNA TGCGCCAGCAGCTTATACAGGTCGGGGGCCGGGGAGCTGTTTTTT.

This clone was found a few times. The chain has TRBV6-6 and TRBJ1-5; the D gene is possibly TRBD1 (5 bases). V lost 5 bases, J lost 2 bases, and 16 bases lay in between. The CDR3 consists of 16 residues. Germline CDR1 and CDR2: MNHNY and SVGAGI (reference sequence). The CDR3 is CASSVMGRVRNQPQHF. For the CDR3, the DNA is TGTGCCAGCAGTGTGATGGGGCGCGTTCGCAATCAGCCCCAGCATTTT.

CDR3 bases: TGTGCCAGCAGCTTGAGTCTACCGACTTACTCTGGAAACACCATATATTTT. Translation: CASSLSLPTYSGNTIYF. V usage is TRBV5-4 and J usage is TRBJ1-3, with D uncertain. Trimming cost V 1 base and J 0 bases, with 14 bases left between them. CDR3 size: 17 residues. Looked up from germline, CDR1 is SGHNT and CDR2 is YYREEE (reference sequence).

This chain links TRBV27 with TRBJ2-7; 11 bases map to TRBD1. In germline, CDR1 is MNHEY, CDR2 SMNVEV (reference sequence). The CDR3 has 13 residues. V dropped 2 bases and J dropped 6; count of bases not matched to a gene: 0. In nucleotides, the CDR3 is TGTGCCAGCAGTTTAGGACAGGGGGCCGAGCAGTACTTC. This translates into CASSLGQGAEQYF.

The chain has TRBV5-5 and TRBJ1-2; D is perhaps TRBD1 (6 bases). V was shortened by 4 bases and J by 7 bases, with 14 bases between the two germline ends. Looked up from germline, CDR1 is SGHKS and CDR2 is YYEKEE (reference sequence). The CDR3 is 13 amino acids. In DNA, the CDR3 is TGTGCCAGCAGCGTTCAGGGGCGCGGTGGCTACACCTTC. Protein product: CASSVQGRGGYTF.

This clone occurred a few times. The chain employs TRBV6-1 and TRBJ1-2; 7 bases align to TRBD1. The CDR3 is 14 residues long. From germline, CDR1 is MNHNS and CDR2 SASEGT. V dropped 2 bases and J dropped 5; count of bases not matched to a gene: 5. CDR3 nucleotides: TGTGCCAGCAGTGAACCGGCAGGGGGGTATGGCTACACCTTC. Protein product: CASSEPAGGYGYTF.

In its sample, this clone is large. The rearrangement links TRBV6-5 to TRBJ2-2, with D unclear. CDR3 length equals 13 residues. Trimming left V 6 bases short and J 3 bases short, with 8 bases between. Germline V gene data show CDR1 as MNHEY and CDR2 as SVGAGI. CDR3 in amino acids: CASSRAYTGELFF. CDR3 DNA: TGTGCCAGCAGCCGAGCGTACACCGGGGAGCTGTTTTTT.

Relative to its sample, this clone is medium-sized. The V gene is TRBV5-4, the J gene TRBJ1-4; TRBD1 matches 7 bases. This CDR3 has 14 amino acids. With 5 bases clipped from V and 2 bases from J, the junction kept 3 bases outside the gene matches. Per germline, CDR1 SGHNT and CDR2 YYREEE (reference sequence). CDR3: CASRSGQTNEKLFF. CDR3 coding DNA: TGTGCCAGCAGGTCGGGACAGACTAATGAAAAACTGTTTTTT.

The chain recombines TRBV10-3 with TRBJ2-7; 9 nucleotides agree with TRBD2. Germline trimming cut 8 bases from V and 2 bases from J; bases unmatched to any gene: 7. CDR1 is ENHRY and CDR2 is SYGVKD in the germline V gene. The CDR3 has 14 amino acids. In DNA, the CDR3 is TGTGCCATCGGGTTAGCGGGAGAAACCTACGAGCAGTACTTC. It yields the protein CAIGLAGETYEQYF.

The rearrangement links TRBV25-1 to TRBJ1-4, with TRBD1 matching over 7 bases. Germline V gene sequence: CDR1 MGHDK, CDR2 SYGVNS. V was pared by 4 bases and J by 15 bases, with 5 bases of the junction left unmatched. The CDR3 is 11 residues long. The CDR3: CASSGTGYLFF. CDR3 coding DNA: TGTGCCAGCAGTGGGACAGGATATTTGTTTTTT.

Only a few counts were recorded for this clone. The rearrangement uses TRBV30 and TRBJ1-5; D gene ambiguous. With 0 bases removed from V and 5 bases from J, the gap between germline ends came to 11 bases. Germline V gene sequence: CDR1 GTSNPN, CDR2 SVGIG (reference sequence). The CDR3 is 14 amino acids. CDR3 in amino acids: CAWSVGQFYQPQHF. CDR3 in DNA: TGTGCCTGGAGTGTTGGGCAGTTTTATCAGCCCCAGCATTTT.

V usage is TRBV10-3 and J usage is TRBJ2-5; tentative D call: TRBD2 (5 bases). V was cut by 6 bases and J by 5 bases, with 16 bases left in between. CDR3 length: 14 amino acids. CDR1 and CDR2 from the germline V gene are ENHRY and SYGVKD. CDR3 region: CAISLALRAETQYF. In DNA form, the CDR3 reads TGTGCCATCAGCCTAGCTCTAAGAGCGGAGACCCAGTACTTC.

This clone was detected a few times. V usage is TRBV6-1 and J usage is TRBJ2-6, with D possibly TRBD1 on 5 matching bases. The CDR3 spans 15 residues. CDR1 and CDR2 from the germline V gene are MNHNS and SASEGT. Trimming shortened V by 2 bases and J by 3 bases, and 8 bases separated the two germline ends. CDR3 DNA: TGTGCCAGCAGTGAATCCCAGGGTGGGGCCAACGTCCTGACTTTC. Translating gives CASSESQGGANVLTF.

This clone has more than one count but fewer than ten. This chain links TRBV19 with TRBJ2-7; 9 positions match TRBD1. The CDR3 sequence is 14 residues long. Germline values: CDR1 LNHDA, CDR2 SQIVND (reference sequence). V lost 3 bases and J lost 3; bases outside the gene matches: 3. The CDR3 DNA is TGTGCCAGTAGTATGGGACAGGGTCTCTACGAGCAGTACTTC. Encoded protein: CASSMGQGLYEQYF. Full variable domain (outside the CDR3, taken from reference TRBV19 and TRBJ2-7): DGGITQSPKYLFRKEGQNVTLSCEQNLNHDAMYWYRQDPGQGLRLIYYSQIVNDFQKGDIAEGYSVSREKKESFPLTVTSAQKNPTAFYLCASSMGQGLYEQYFGPGTRLTVT.

In this sample, this clone turned up a few times. This CDR3 reads CASSGTGGADTQYF. Here the CDR3 DNA reads TGTGCCAGCAGTGGGACAGGGGGCGCAGATACGCAGTATTTT. V and J are TRBV6-5 and TRBJ2-3; TRBD1 matches 12 bases. V lost 5 bases and J lost 4; bases outside the gene matches: 1. From germline, CDR1 is MNHEY and CDR2 SVGAGI. This CDR3 comprises 14 residues.

The gene calls are TRBV15 and TRBJ2-3, with 7 bases matching TRBD2. This CDR3 has 14 residues. The V and J ends lost 6 bases and 6 bases, in that order; junction bases with no gene match: 9. Germline CDR1 reads LNHNV; CDR2 reads YYDKDF (reference sequence). CDR3 coding DNA: TGTGCCACCAGGGGGACGGGGGGTGGCGATACGCAGTATTTT. Amino acid sequence: CATRGTGGGDTQYF.

The chain is built from TRBV19 and TRBJ2-7, with D hard to call. Germline CDR1 and CDR2: LNHDA and SQIVND (reference sequence). V was clipped by 8 bases and J by 0 bases, with 11 bases between them. The CDR3 sequence is 13 residues long. CDR3 region: CASRGQDSYEQYF. The CDR3 nucleotides read TGTGCCAGTCGTGGCCAGGACTCCTACGAGCAGTACTTC.

The rearrangement links TRBV7-9 to TRBJ2-5; no definite D call. CDR3 size: 15 residues. V was cut by 0 bases and J by 3 bases, with 11 bases left in between. Germline CDR1 is SEHNR and CDR2 is FQNEAQ (reference sequence). CDR3 in DNA: TGTGCCAGCAGCTTAGCCGGTGCTCCCGAAGAGACCCAGTACTTC. This translates into CASSLAGAPEETQYF.

The chain recombines TRBV27 with TRBJ2-7; D perhaps matches TRBD2 (5 bases). V was shortened by 2 bases and J by 2 bases, with 7 bases between the two germline ends. The CDR3 length is 13 residues. Germline CDR1 is MNHEY and CDR2 is SMNVEV (reference sequence). CDR3 sequence: CASSLGSAYEQYF. CDR3 DNA: TGTGCCAGCAGTTTAGGTAGCGCCTACGAGCAGTACTTC.

This clone was seen a handful of times. The chain couples TRBV6-1 to TRBJ2-1; TRBD2 aligns across 7 bases. The V and J ends lost 4 bases and 6 bases, in that order; junction bases with no gene match: 12. The CDR3 spans 16 residues. Germline CDR1 reads MNHNS; CDR2 reads SASEGT. The CDR3, as DNA: TGTGCCAGCAGTGTTCTTGGCGGGAGTTTAAGCAATGAGCAGTTCTTC. It is translated as CASSVLGGSLSNEQFF.

The V and J genes are TRBV4-2 and TRBJ2-4, with D maybe TRBD2 (5 bases). Trimming pared 1 base from V and 9 bases from J, leaving 10 bases between. Germline CDR1 LGHNA, CDR2 YNFKEQ. This CDR3 has 13 amino acids. The CDR3 loop is CASSQALEGIQYF. CDR3 bases: TGTGCCAGCAGCCAAGCCCTAGAGGGCATTCAGTACTTC.

The chain has TRBV5-6 and TRBJ2-3; the match to TRBD1 covers 8 bases. Germline V gives CDR1 SGHDT, CDR2 YYEEEE. Germline trimming cut 4 bases from V and 2 bases from J; bases unmatched to any gene: 12. CDR3 length: 17 residues. The CDR3 protein is CASSPGDRPSLTDTQYF. In nucleotides, the CDR3 is TGTGCCAGCAGCCCAGGGGACAGGCCCAGCCTCACAGATACGCAGTATTTT.

This clone appeared a few times. The chain combines TRBV27 with TRBJ2-1; 7 bases are shared with TRBD2. CDR3 length: 16 amino acids. J was trimmed by 7 bases and V by 5 bases; bases with no gene match: 14. Germline lookup yields CDR1 MNHEY and CDR2 SMNVEV (reference sequence). CDR3 DNA sequence: TGTGCCAGCAGTATAATCACAGGTGCGGGAGTTAATGAGCAGTTCTTC. This gives the protein CASSIITGAGVNEQFF.

This chain links TRBV29-1 with TRBJ2-4; possibly TRBD1 for D (6 bases). From germline, CDR1 is SQVTM and CDR2 ANQGSEA. CDR3 size: 14 residues. The V end was cut by 4 bases, the J end by 2 bases, with 12 bases between. The CDR3 region has the DNA TGCAGCGTTGGAAGGGACACCTCCAAAAACATTCAGTACTTC. Residues: CSVGRDTSKNIQYF.